This T cell receptor (beta chain) was recovered during a study of cytomegalovirus exposure and HLA in healthy donors. This clone was seen a single time. The junction had 5 bases not matched to a gene; V was cut back by 3 bases and J by 3 bases. This CDR3 region has 14 residues. CDR1 is SQVTM and CDR2 is ANQGSEA in the germline V gene. Produced via immunoSEQ multiplex PCR; TCRdb's table is partial and in-frame only. The table includes approximately 150,000 clones, 70% to 90% detected once. Sequencing input: PBMCs. J is TRBJ2-7 and V is TRBV29-1; 10 bases agree with TRBD1. This sequence originates from a man aged 30 to 39 in good health and CMV-seropositive. This CDR3 is CSVELGQGSYEQYF. Written as DNA, the CDR3 is TGCAGCGTTGAGTTGGGACAGGGGAGCTACGAGCAGTACTTC.